Below are 18 T cell receptor beta chains sequenced from a single sample in a study of blood T cell repertoires in COVID-19. Measured with immunoSEQ multiplex PCR; TCRdb has only the in-frame clones, and not every one. In the table there are more than 200,000 clones, 70% to 90% of which are singletons. Sequencing input: peripheral blood. The source of these receptors is a woman aged 25 to 45 with COVID-19, enrolled during active disease.

CDR3 residues: CASSQVLGLLYEQYV. In nucleotides, the CDR3 is TGCGCCAGCAGCCAAGTCTTAGGACTCCTCTACGAGCAGTACGTC. The chain couples TRBV4-1 to TRBJ2-7; a possible D gene is TRBD2 (5 bases). Germline CDR1 and CDR2: MGHRA and YSYEKL. Trimming stripped 1 base from V and 3 bases from J, with 13 bases between. This CDR3 has 15 amino acids.

The chain uses TRBV6-5 and TRBJ1-1; TRBD1 matches at 8 bases. V was clipped by 6 bases and J by 10 bases; unmatched bases: 13. The CDR3 spans 14 residues. Germline loops: CDR1 MNHEY, CDR2 SVGAGI. CDR3 DNA sequence: TGTGCCAGCAGACCCCCCGGCAGGGGGCGTGGAGCTTTCTTT. Translation: CASRPPGRGRGAFF.

The chain has TRBV10-3 and TRBJ1-6, with TRBD1 as a possible D gene (5 bases). V lost 7 bases, J lost 5 bases, and 15 bases lay in between. CDR3 length: 15 residues. CDR1 is ENHRY and CDR2 is SYGVKD in the germline V gene. The CDR3 DNA is TGTGCCATCAACCCGGGGACGGGAGATAATTCACCCCTCCACTTT. It translates to CAINPGTGDNSPLHF.

This rearrangement joins TRBV27 to TRBJ2-3, with D hard to call. This CDR3 has 11 amino acids. Germline V gives CDR1 MNHEY, CDR2 SMNVEV (reference sequence). V shed 2 bases and J shed 9 bases, with 6 bases lying between them. Here the CDR3 DNA reads TGTGCCAGCAGTTTAGGTGGCACGCAGTATTTT. Translated, it gives CASSLGGTQYF.

CDR3: CASSYSRGSAYNEQFF. Here the CDR3 DNA reads TGTGCCAGCAGTTACTCGAGAGGGTCGGCTTACAATGAGCAGTTCTTC. The V gene is TRBV6-5, the J gene TRBJ2-1; tentatively, D is TRBD2 (5 bases). This CDR3 comprises 16 residues. Germline loops: CDR1 MNHEY, CDR2 SVGAGI. Trimming took off 0 bases at V and 4 bases at J, with 13 bases between the two ends.

V is TRBV28 and J is TRBJ1-5; 7 bases are a match to TRBD1. V dropped 1 base and J dropped 2; count of bases not matched to a gene: 11. From germline, CDR1 is MDHEN and CDR2 SYDVKM. The CDR3 length is 18 residues. The CDR3 protein is CASSLLSNTDRGNQPQHF. The CDR3 nucleotides read TGTGCCAGCAGTTTATTATCAAATACAGACAGGGGCAATCAGCCCCAGCATTTT.

This chain connects TRBV11-3 to TRBJ1-1; 9 bases agree with TRBD1. Germline CDR1 is SGHNT and CDR2 is YENEEA. The junction had 4 bases not matched to a gene; V was cut back by 4 bases and J by 4 bases. This CDR3 has 14 amino acids. The CDR3: CASSSQTGGTEAFF. The CDR3 DNA sequence: TGTGCCAGCAGCTCCCAGACAGGGGGCACTGAAGCTTTCTTT.

This rearrangement joins TRBV14 to TRBJ2-1, with 8 bases matching TRBD2. V lost 4 bases and J lost 8; bases outside the gene matches: 16. This CDR3 spans 17 amino acids. Germline values: CDR1 SGHDN, CDR2 FVKESK. DNA for the CDR3: TGTGCCAGCAGCCGGAACGAGGGTAGGCGGGAGGACTATGAGCAGTTCTTC. It encodes CASSRNEGRREDYEQFF.

This chain joins TRBV6-4 and TRBJ2-1; 9 bases are a match to TRBD2. Germline CDR1 MRHNA, CDR2 SNTAGT. V was pared by 0 bases and J by 5 bases, with 2 bases of the junction left unmatched. CDR3 size: 15 residues. For the CDR3, the DNA is TGTGCCAGCAGTGACTCTCCTAGCGGGAACAATGAGCAGTTCTTC. It translates to CASSDSPSGNNEQFF.

This chain joins TRBV7-2 and TRBJ2-7; no definite D call. CDR3 size: 14 residues. Germline V gene sequence: CDR1 SGHTA, CDR2 FQGNSA. Trimming took off 5 bases at V and 2 bases at J, with 13 bases between the two ends. The CDR3 nucleotides are TGTGCCAGCAGCCCCCTCCCTGGAGCCTACGAGCAGTACGTC. It specifies CASSPLPGAYEQYV.

The CDR3 DNA is TGTGCCAGCAGTGATCCGGGACAGGGGAACCCTAATTCACCCCTCCACTTT. It codes for CASSDPGQGNPNSPLHF. This sequence joins TRBV6-1 and TRBJ1-6, with TRBD1 matching 10 bases. The germline V gene has CDR1 MNHNS and CDR2 SASEGT. The length of the CDR3 is 17 residues. V dropped 3 bases and J dropped 6; count of bases not matched to a gene: 8.

The genes are TRBV29-1 and TRBJ1-5; 9 positions agree with TRBD1. CDR1 and CDR2 from the germline V gene are SQVTM and ANQGSEA. The CDR3 is 14 amino acids. The V and J ends lost 4 bases and 3 bases, in that order; junction bases with no gene match: 4. This CDR3 reads CSVGDRANNQPQHF. The DNA of the CDR3 is TGCAGCGTTGGGGACAGGGCCAACAATCAGCCCCAGCATTTT. The full variable domain, rest sourced from reference TRBV29-1 and TRBJ1-5, is SAVISQKPSRDICQRGTSLTIQCQVDSQVTMMFWYRQQPGQSLTLIATANQGSEATYESGFVIDKFPISRPNLTFSTLTVSNMSPEDSSIYLCSVGDRANNQPQHFGDGTRLSIL.

This sequence joins TRBV3-1 (or the pseudogene TRBV3-2) and TRBJ1-2; 9 nucleotides match TRBD1. CDR3 length: 17 residues. With V trimmed by 4 bases and J by 1 base, 10 bases remained unmatched. Germline V gene sequence: CDR1 LGHDT, CDR2 YNNKEL (reference sequence). The CDR3 coding sequence is TGTGCCAGCAGCCCCGGGACAGGGAACCTTTTTAACTATGGCTACACCTTC. It specifies CASSPGTGNLFNYGYTF.

CDR3 bases: TGTGCCAGCAGCCAAGGGGGCAGACCTTCACCCCTCCACTTT. It encodes CASSQGGRPSPLHF. The rearrangement links TRBV3-1 (or the pseudogene TRBV3-2) to TRBJ1-6; tentatively, D is TRBD1 (5 bases). CDR3 length: 14 amino acids. Trimming stripped 1 base from V and 9 bases from J, with 10 bases between. The germline CDR1 and CDR2 sequences are LGHDT and YNNKEL (reference sequence).

This chain joins TRBV2 and TRBJ1-4; D remains unclear. This CDR3 contains 14 residues. The V gene's germline CDR1 is SNHLY and CDR2 FYNNEI. The V end was cut by 7 bases, the J end by 8 bases, with 17 bases between. CDR3 amino acids: CASTSRGVGEKLFF. In nucleotides, the CDR3 is TGTGCCAGCACGTCCCGCGGGGTTGGGGAAAAACTGTTTTTT.

V gene TRBV10-1 combines with J gene TRBJ1-1, with 7 bases fitting TRBD1. This CDR3 contains 17 residues. The ends lost 6 bases at V and 0 bases at J; junction bases unmatched: 13. Germline lookup yields CDR1 WNHNN and CDR2 SYGVQD (reference sequence). CDR3 sequence reads: CASRGGRGEMVNTEAFF. CDR3 sequence (DNA): TGCGCCAGCAGAGGGGGCAGGGGAGAGATGGTGAACACTGAAGCTTTCTTT.

The gene calls are TRBV28 and TRBJ1-2, with D possibly TRBD1 on 5 matching bases. This CDR3 is 15 amino acids long. CDR1 and CDR2 from the germline V gene are MDHEN and SYDVKM. The ends were cut back, 4 bases at V and 4 bases at J, with 16 bases in the middle. The CDR3 nucleotides read TGTGCCAGCAGTTCCCCCCGGCAGGGCGGCTATGGCTACACCTTC. Translating gives CASSSPRQGGYGYTF.

The CDR3 DNA reads TGTGCCAGCAGCCGGTTAGCGGAAAGCACAGATACGCAGTATTTT. It codes for CASSRLAESTDTQYF. J is TRBJ2-3 and V is TRBV5-6, with a weak D call TRBD2 (6 bases). The germline CDR1 and CDR2 sequences are SGHDT and YYEEEE. This CDR3 is built from 15 residues. V shed 4 bases and J shed 0 bases, with 12 bases lying between them. The full variable domain, in which reference TRBV5-6 and TRBJ2-3 provide the parts outside the CDR3, is DAGVTQSPTHLIKTRGQQVTLRCSPKSGHDTVSWYQQALGQGPQFIFQYYEEEERQRGNFPDRFSGHQFPNYSSELNVNALLLGDSALYLCASSRLAESTDTQYFGPGTRLTVL.